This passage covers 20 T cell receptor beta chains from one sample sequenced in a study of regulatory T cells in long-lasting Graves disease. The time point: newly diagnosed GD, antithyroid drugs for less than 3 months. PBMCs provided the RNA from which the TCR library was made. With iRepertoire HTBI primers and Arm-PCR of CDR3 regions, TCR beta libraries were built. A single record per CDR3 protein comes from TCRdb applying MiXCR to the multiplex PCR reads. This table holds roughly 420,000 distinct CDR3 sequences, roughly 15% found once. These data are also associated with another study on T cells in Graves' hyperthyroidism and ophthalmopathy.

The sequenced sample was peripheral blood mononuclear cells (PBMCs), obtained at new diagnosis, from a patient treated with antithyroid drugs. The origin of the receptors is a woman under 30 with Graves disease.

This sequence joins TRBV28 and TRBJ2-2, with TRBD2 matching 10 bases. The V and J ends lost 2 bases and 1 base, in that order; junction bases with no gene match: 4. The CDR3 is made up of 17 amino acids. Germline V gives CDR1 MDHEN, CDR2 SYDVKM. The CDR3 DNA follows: TGTGCCAGCAGTTTACTAGCGGGAGTCCGGAACACCGGGGAGCTGTTTTTT. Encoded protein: CASSLLAGVRNTGELFF.

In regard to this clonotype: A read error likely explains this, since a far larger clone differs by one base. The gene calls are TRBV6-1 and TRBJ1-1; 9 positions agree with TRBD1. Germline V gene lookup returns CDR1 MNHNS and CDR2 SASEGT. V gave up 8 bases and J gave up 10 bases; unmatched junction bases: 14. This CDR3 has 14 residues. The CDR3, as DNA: TGTGCCAGCGGTCGACTGACAGGGGGAAGCTCAGCTTTCTTT. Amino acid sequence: CASGRLTGGSSAFF.

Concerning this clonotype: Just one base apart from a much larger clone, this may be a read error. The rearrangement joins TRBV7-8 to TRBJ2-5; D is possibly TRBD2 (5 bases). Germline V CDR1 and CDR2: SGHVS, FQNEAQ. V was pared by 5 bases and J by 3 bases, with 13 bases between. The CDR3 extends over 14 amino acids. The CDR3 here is CASSESETKETQYF. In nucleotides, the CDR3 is TGTGCCAGCAGCGAGTCGGAGACTAAAGAGACCCAGTACTTC.

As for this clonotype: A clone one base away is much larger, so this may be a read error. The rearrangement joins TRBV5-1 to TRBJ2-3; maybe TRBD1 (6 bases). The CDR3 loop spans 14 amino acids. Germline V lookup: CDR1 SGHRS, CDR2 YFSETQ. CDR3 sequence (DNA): TGCGCCAGCAAAGGGGGACCGGACGCAGAGACGCAGTATTTT. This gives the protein CASKGGPDAETQYF.

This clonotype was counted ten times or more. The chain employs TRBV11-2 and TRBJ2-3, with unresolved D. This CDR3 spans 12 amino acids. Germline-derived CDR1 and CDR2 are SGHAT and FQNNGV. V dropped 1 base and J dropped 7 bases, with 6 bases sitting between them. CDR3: CASSLGKYTQYF. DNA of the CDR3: TGTGCCAGCAGCTTAGGGAAATATACGCAGTATTTT.

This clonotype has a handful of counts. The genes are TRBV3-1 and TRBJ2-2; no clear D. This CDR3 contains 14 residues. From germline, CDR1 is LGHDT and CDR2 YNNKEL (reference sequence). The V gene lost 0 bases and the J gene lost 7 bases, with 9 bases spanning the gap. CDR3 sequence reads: CASSQDPVDGELFF. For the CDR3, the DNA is TGTGCCAGCAGCCAAGATCCGGTTGACGGGGAGCTGTTTTTT.

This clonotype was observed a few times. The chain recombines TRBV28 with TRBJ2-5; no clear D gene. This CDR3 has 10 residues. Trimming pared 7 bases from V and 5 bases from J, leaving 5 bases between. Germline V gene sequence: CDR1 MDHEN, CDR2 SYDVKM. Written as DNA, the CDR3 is TGTGCCAGCAAAATGGAGACCCAGTACTTC. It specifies CASKMETQYF.

CDR3 residues: CASSLLSNTGELFF. CDR3 nucleotide sequence: TGTGCCAGCAGTTTATTATCGAACACCGGGGAGCTGTTTTTT. The chain links TRBV27 to TRBJ2-2; D unclear. The CDR3 has 14 amino acids. V gave up 1 base and J gave up 0 bases, with 3 bases separating them. Germline assignment: CDR1 MNHEY and CDR2 SMNVEV (reference sequence).

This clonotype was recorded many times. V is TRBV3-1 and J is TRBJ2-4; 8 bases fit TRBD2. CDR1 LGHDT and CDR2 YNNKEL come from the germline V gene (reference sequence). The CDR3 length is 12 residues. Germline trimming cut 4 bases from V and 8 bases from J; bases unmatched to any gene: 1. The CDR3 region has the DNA TGTGCCAGCAGCCCCGGGGGGGACATTCAGTACTTC. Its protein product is CASSPGGDIQYF.

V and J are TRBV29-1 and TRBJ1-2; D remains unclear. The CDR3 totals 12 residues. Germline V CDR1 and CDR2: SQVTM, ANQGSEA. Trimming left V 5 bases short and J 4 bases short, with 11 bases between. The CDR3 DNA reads TGCAGCGTTTGGTCAGGATCCTATGGCTACACCTTC. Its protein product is CSVWSGSYGYTF. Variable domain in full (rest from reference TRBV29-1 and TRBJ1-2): SAVISQKPSRDICQRGTSLTIQCQVDSQVTMMFWYRQQPGQSLTLIATANQGSEATYESGFVIDKFPISRPNLTFSTLTVSNMSPEDSSIYLCSVWSGSYGYTFGSGTRLTVV.

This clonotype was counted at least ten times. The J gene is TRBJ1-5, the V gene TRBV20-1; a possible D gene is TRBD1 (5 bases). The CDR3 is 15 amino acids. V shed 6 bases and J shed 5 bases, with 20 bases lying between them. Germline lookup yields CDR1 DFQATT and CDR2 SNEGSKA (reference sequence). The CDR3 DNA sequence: TGCAGTGCGATGGCAGGGTGGGATACCTATCAGCCCCAGCATTTT. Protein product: CSAMAGWDTYQPQHF.

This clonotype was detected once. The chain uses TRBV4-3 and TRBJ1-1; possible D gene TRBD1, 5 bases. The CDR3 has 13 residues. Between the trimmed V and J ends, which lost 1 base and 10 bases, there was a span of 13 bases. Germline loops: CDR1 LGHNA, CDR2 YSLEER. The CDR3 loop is CASSQGPGTPAFF. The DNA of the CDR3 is TGCGCCAGCAGCCAAGGGCCCGGGACGCCAGCTTTCTTT.

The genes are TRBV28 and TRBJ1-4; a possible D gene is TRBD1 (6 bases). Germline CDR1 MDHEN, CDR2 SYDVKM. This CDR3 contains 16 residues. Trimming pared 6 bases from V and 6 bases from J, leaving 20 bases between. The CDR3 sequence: CASSFSAGQNHEKLFF. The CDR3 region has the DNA TGTGCCAGCAGCTTTTCCGCTGGACAGAACCATGAAAAACTGTTTTTT.

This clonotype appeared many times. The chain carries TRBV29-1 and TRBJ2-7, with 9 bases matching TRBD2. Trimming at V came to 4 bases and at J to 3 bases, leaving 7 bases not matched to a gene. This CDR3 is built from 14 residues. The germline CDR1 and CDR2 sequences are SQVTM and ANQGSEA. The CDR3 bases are TGCAGCGTTGCGGGGACTAGCTTGGGCTACGAGCAGTACTTC. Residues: CSVAGTSLGYEQYF.

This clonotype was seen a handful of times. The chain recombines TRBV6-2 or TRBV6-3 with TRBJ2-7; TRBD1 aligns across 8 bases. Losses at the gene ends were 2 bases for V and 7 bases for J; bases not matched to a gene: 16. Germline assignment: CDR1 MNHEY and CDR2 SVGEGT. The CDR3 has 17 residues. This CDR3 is CASSYLFGAGGLREQYF. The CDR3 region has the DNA TGTGCCAGCAGTTACCTTTTCGGGGCAGGGGGCCTGAGGGAGCAGTACTTC.

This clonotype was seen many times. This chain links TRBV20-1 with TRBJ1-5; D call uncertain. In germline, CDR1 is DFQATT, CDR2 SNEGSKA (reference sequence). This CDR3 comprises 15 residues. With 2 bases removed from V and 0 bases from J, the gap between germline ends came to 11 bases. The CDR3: CSARLDGYSNQPQHF. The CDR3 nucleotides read TGCAGTGCTAGACTGGACGGCTATAGCAATCAGCCCCAGCATTTT.

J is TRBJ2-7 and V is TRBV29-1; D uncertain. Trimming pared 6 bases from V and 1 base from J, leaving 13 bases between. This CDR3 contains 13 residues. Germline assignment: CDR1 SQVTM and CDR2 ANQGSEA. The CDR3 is CSVGKRRSYEQYF. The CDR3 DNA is TGCAGCGTGGGAAAAAGGCGATCCTACGAGCAGTACTTC.

The CDR3 nucleotides read TGTGCCATCAGTGAGTCGGCGGGGTTAGGGGCGGAGGAAGAGACCCAGTACTTC. Amino acid sequence: CAISESAGLGAEEETQYF. The rearrangement uses TRBV10-3 and TRBJ2-5; possibly TRBD2 for D (6 bases). The germline V gene has CDR1 ENHRY and CDR2 SYGVKD. Trimming removed 0 bases at V and 3 bases at J, with 20 bases between. CDR3 length: 18 amino acids.

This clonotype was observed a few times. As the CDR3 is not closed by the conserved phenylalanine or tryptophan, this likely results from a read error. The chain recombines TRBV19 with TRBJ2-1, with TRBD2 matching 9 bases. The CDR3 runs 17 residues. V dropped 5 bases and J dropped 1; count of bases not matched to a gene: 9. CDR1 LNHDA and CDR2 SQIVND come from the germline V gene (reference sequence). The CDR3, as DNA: TGTGCCAGTAGTCTCAAAGCGGGAGGCGGGTCCTACAATGAGCAGTTCCTC. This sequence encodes CASSLKAGGGSYNEQFL.

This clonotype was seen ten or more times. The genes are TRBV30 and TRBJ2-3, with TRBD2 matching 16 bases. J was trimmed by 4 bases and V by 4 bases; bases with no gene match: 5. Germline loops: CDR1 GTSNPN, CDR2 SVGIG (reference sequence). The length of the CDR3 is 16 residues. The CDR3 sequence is CAWTKGLAGGPDTQYF. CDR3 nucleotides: TGTGCCTGGACTAAGGGACTAGCGGGAGGGCCAGATACGCAGTATTTT.